The clone carrying this TCR beta chain was detected only a few times. Antigen unknown. The length of the CDR3 is 13 residues. Germline assignment: CDR1 SQVTM and CDR2 ANQGSEA. The V and J ends lost 7 bases and 3 bases respectively, with 13 bases between them. The data stem from a study of early T cells in non-severe SARS-CoV-2 infection. Study information: The chains were unpaired, and the sequenced material was bulk RNA from unsorted whole blood. General study results and limits: Matching against VDJdb likely underestimated virus-specific expansions, favoring anti-spike CD8.

Unique molecular identifiers (one per individual cDNA molecule) were attached. TCRdb recomputed calls from the 5' RACE reads with MiXCR, one row per CDR3 protein. Here the sample spans approximately 71,000 distinct CDR3 sequences, 9.5% to 15% being singletons. The TCR comes from an adult who was a healthcare worker with PCR-confirmed SARS-CoV-2 infection or an uninfected control (not recorded which). The material sequenced was whole blood. The V gene is TRBV29-1, the J gene TRBJ2-1; no reliable D call. The CDR3, as DNA: TGCAGCGGGGGTGGGTCGTACTACAATGAGCAGTTCTTC. Protein sequence: CSGGGSYYNEQFF.